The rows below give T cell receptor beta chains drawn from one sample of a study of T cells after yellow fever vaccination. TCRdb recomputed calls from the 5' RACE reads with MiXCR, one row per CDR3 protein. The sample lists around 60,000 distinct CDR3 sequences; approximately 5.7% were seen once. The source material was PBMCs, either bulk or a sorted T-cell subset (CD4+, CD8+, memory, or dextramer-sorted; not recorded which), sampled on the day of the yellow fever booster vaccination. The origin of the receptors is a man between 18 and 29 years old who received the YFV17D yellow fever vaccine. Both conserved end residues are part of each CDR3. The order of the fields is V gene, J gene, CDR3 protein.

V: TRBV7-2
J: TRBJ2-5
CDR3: CASSPGLARETQYF

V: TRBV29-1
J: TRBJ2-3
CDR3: CSVELRGYADTQYF

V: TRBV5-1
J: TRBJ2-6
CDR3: CASGPQGSGANVLTF

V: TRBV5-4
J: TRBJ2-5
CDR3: CASSLLSGGGETQYF

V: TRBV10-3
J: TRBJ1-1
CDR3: CAISQGNTEAFF

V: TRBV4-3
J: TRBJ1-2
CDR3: CASSHSPGTGTGYGYTF

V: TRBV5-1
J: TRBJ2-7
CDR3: CASSDGTGAYEQYF

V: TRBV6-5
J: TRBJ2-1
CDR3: CASTYSASGVNEQFF

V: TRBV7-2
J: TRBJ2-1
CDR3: CASSLAVGHRNEQFF

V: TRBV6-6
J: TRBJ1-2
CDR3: CASSIGTAANYGYTF

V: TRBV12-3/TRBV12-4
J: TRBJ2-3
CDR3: CASSFLDVWGLTDTQYF

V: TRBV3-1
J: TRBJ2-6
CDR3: CASSQAGSGANVLTF

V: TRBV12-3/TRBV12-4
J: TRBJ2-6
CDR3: CASSSLSSGSGANVLTF

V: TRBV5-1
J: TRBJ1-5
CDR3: CASSLWGEDQPQHF

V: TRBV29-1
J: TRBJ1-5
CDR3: CSVVGAGNQPQHF

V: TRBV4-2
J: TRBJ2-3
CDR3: CASSRNSGSTDTQYF

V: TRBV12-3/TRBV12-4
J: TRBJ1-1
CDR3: CASSSPGNRSEAFF

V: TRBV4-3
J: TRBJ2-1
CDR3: CASSPGAGTSGVNEQFF

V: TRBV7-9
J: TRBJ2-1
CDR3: CASSLVGGSYNEQFF

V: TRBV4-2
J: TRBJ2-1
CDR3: CASSPGQGDYNEQFF

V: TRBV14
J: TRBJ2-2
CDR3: CASSQGWGLYNTGELFF

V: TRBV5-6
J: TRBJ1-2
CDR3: CASSFGLPTSF

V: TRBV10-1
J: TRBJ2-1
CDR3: CASSQGTGGFDEQFF

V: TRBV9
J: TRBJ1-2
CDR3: CASSVGGEVEDGYTF

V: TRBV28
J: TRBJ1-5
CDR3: CASSLAGYNQPQHF

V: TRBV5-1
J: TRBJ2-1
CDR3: CASSLGPAVNNNEQFF

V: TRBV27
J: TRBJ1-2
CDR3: CASSLLGGGTGGGYTF

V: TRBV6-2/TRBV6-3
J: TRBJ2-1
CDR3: CASSPGVSYNEQFF

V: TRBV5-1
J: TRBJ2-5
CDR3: CASSLVGAGEETQYF

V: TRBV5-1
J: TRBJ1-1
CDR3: CASSPRGPRVTEAFF

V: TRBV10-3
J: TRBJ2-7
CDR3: CAISLQGAQSNEQYF

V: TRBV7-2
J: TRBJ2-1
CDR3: CASSLEQLALNEQFF

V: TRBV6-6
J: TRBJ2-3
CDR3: CASSYSGRAAQYF

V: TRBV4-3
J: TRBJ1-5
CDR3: CASSAGQGQPQHF

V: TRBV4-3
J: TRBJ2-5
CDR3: CASSQFAGETQYF

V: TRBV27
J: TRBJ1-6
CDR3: CASSLRLIGDRNYNSPLHF

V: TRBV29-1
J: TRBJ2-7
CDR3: CSGLWSGYEQYF

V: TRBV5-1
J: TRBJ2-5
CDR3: CASSSGQGGETQYF

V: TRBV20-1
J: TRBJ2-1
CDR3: CSARDLAGVVYNEQFF

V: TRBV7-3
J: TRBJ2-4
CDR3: CASSDLGDSLTKNIQYF

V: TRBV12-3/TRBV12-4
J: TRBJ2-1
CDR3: CASSFTADNEQFF

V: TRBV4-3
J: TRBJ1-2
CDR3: CASSQDRRFTYGYTF

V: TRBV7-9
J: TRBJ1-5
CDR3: CASSLFTGGHEIRSNQPQHF

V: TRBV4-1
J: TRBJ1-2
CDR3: CASSQDATGLWGYTF